This passage covers 4 T cell receptor beta chains from one sample sequenced in a study of OX40 agonist ivuxolimab in advanced cancers. Assay used: immunoSEQ multiplex PCR; TCRdb lists only in-frame clones, some missing. The sample has over 100,000 clones; 80% to 90% are singletons. The input for sequencing was CD4+ or CD8+ T cells sorted from blood, taken in a trial of the OX40 agonist ivuxolimab. The receptors derive from an adult with an advanced solid tumor such as melanoma, head and neck, liver or kidney cancer.

This rearrangement joins TRBV2 to TRBJ2-2; weak D call: TRBD2 (5 bases). This CDR3 spans 14 amino acids. Trimming removed 6 bases at V and 6 bases at J, with 14 bases between. Germline assignment: CDR1 SNHLY and CDR2 FYNNEI. CDR3 in DNA: TGTGCCAGCAGATATCTAGCCACCCCCGGGGAGCTGTTTTTT. Translated, it gives CASRYLATPGELFF.

CDR3 protein: CASSPEGGVRAEAFF. CDR3 bases: TGTGCCAGCAGCCCCGAAGGGGGAGTTAGGGCTGAAGCTTTCTTT. The chain carries TRBV7-9 and TRBJ1-1; tentatively, D is TRBD1 (6 bases). Between the trimmed V and J ends, which lost 5 bases and 6 bases, there was a span of 19 bases. Germline V gene lookup returns CDR1 SEHNR and CDR2 FQNEAQ (reference sequence). The CDR3 has 15 amino acids.

The rearrangement links TRBV12-1 to TRBJ1-5; the table's D call, TRBD1, was not checked against the DNA. TRBV12-1 corresponds to a pseudogene. The CDR3 loop spans 17 amino acids. DNA of the CDR3: TGTGCCAGCAGCTTTGACCGAACCGGGACAGGGGATCAGCCCCAGCATTTT. Protein product: CASSFDRTGTGDQPQHF.

As for this clone: The junction departs from the called germline gene at one end, perhaps through a read error. This chain joins TRBV5-1 and TRBJ2-7, with D maybe TRBD2 (6 bases). This CDR3 has 12 residues. Germline V lookup: CDR1 SGHRS, CDR2 YFSETQ. The CDR3 loop is CASSPSGTSHQF. Written as DNA, the CDR3 is TGCGCCAGCAGCCCATCTGGAACTAGCCATCAATTC.